A selection of T cell receptor beta chains follows, all from one sample in a study of cytomegalovirus exposure and HLA in healthy donors. TCRdb keeps only in-frame clones here, not all; method: immunoSEQ multiplex PCR. The table has about 160,000 clones, 55% to 75% seen once. Sequencing input: PBMCs. Receptors were obtained from a woman aged 60 to 75 in good health and CMV-seropositive. CDR3s include the opening cysteine and the closing phenylalanine or tryptophan. Fields, in order: V gene, J gene, D gene, clone size, CDR3 protein, CDR3 DNA. The D gene is left open where the match is weak. Rows may omit the clone size; those that give it use once, few, many or a size class.

v_gene: TRBV2
j_gene: TRBJ2-7
d_gene: .
abundance: .
CDR3aa: CASQQSYEQYF
CDR3nt: TGTGCCAGCCAACAGTCCTACGAGCAGTACTTC

v_gene: TRBV4-1
j_gene: TRBJ2-3
d_gene: TRBD1
abundance: .
CDR3aa: CASSQDLSDRGADTQYF
CDR3nt: TGCGCCAGCAGCCAAGATCTGTCGGACAGGGGCGCAGATACGCAGTATTTT

v_gene: TRBV29-1
j_gene: TRBJ2-5
d_gene: .
abundance: .
CDR3aa: CSVVPPQETQYF
CDR3nt: TGCAGCGTTGTCCCACCACAGGAGACCCAGTACTTC

v_gene: TRBV7-7
j_gene: TRBJ1-3
d_gene: TRBD1
abundance: .
CDR3aa: CASSPGTGNSGNTIYF
CDR3nt: TGTGCCAGCAGTCCTGGGACAGGAAACTCTGGAAACACCATATATTTT

v_gene: TRBV9
j_gene: TRBJ1-1
d_gene: .
abundance: .
CDR3aa: CASSVGPGKVDSGEAFF
CDR3nt: TGTGCCAGCAGCGTAGGTCCGGGTAAAGTCGATAGCGGTGAAGCTTTCTTT

v_gene: TRBV2
j_gene: TRBJ1-1
d_gene: .
abundance: few
CDR3aa: CASSEDSLRAFF
CDR3nt: TGTGCCAGCAGTGAAGACTCCCTAAGAGCTTTCTTT

v_gene: TRBV6-1
j_gene: TRBJ1-2
d_gene: .
abundance: few
CDR3aa: CASSAEGGANYGYTF
CDR3nt: TGTGCCAGCAGTGCGGAAGGGGGGGCTAACTATGGCTACACCTTC

v_gene: TRBV18
j_gene: TRBJ2-3
d_gene: .
abundance: once
CDR3aa: CASSPTASTSTDTQYF
CDR3nt: TGTGCCAGCTCACCAACAGCCTCAACTAGCACAGATACGCAGTATTTT

v_gene: TRBV5-5
j_gene: TRBJ2-1
d_gene: .
abundance: once
CDR3aa: CASSFMYVNEQFF
CDR3nt: TGTGCCAGCAGCTTTATGTATGTTAATGAGCAGTTCTTC

v_gene: TRBV15
j_gene: TRBJ1-2
d_gene: TRBD1
abundance: .
CDR3aa: CATSRPLGQGPTNYGYTF
CDR3nt: TGTGCCACCAGCCGACCCTTGGGACAGGGGCCGACTAACTATGGCTACACCTTC

v_gene: TRBV13
j_gene: TRBJ2-5
d_gene: TRBD2
abundance: .
CDR3aa: CASGAGVVKTQYF
CDR3nt: TGTGCCAGCGGAGCGGGAGTTGTCAAGACCCAGTACTTC

v_gene: TRBV14
j_gene: TRBJ1-1
d_gene: .
abundance: .
CDR3aa: CASSPLRGETEAFF
CDR3nt: TGTGCCAGCAGCCCCCTCCGCGGAGAAACTGAAGCTTTCTTT

v_gene: TRBV27
j_gene: TRBJ1-2
d_gene: .
abundance: .
CDR3aa: CASSLAGSYGYTF
CDR3nt: TGTGCCAGCAGTTTAGCAGGCTCCTATGGCTACACCTTC

v_gene: TRBV7-2
j_gene: TRBJ1-3
d_gene: TRBD1
abundance: few
CDR3aa: CASSLLGTGLSGNTIYF
CDR3nt: TGTGCCAGCAGCTTATTAGGGACAGGACTCTCTGGAAACACCATATATTTT

v_gene: TRBV11-2
j_gene: TRBJ2-1
d_gene: .
abundance: once
CDR3aa: CASSLALATDEQFF
CDR3nt: TGTGCCAGCAGCTTAGCTCTAGCGACGGATGAGCAGTTCTTC

v_gene: TRBV9
j_gene: TRBJ2-3
d_gene: .
abundance: .
CDR3aa: CASSVDEGSTDTQYF
CDR3nt: TGTGCCAGCAGCGTAGACGAGGGAAGCACAGATACGCAGTATTTT

v_gene: TRBV15
j_gene: TRBJ2-1
d_gene: TRBD1
abundance: few
CDR3aa: CATNRGQGYNEQFF
CDR3nt: TGTGCCACCAATAGGGGACAGGGGTACAATGAGCAGTTCTTC

v_gene: TRBV19
j_gene: TRBJ2-7
d_gene: TRBD1
abundance: .
CDR3aa: CASSTTGTASYEQYF
CDR3nt: TGTGCCAGTAGTACAACCGGGACAGCTTCCTACGAGCAGTACTTC

v_gene: TRBV30
j_gene: TRBJ1-2
d_gene: .
abundance: .
CDR3aa: CAWSAYRASNYGYTF
CDR3nt: TGTGCCTGGAGTGCTTACAGGGCGTCTAACTATGGCTACACCTTC

v_gene: TRBV7-2
j_gene: TRBJ2-5
d_gene: .
abundance: .
CDR3aa: CASSFGGLQETQYF
CDR3nt: TGTGCCAGCAGCTTTGGGGGCCTCCAAGAGACCCAGTACTTC

v_gene: TRBV5-1
j_gene: TRBJ2-7
d_gene: .
abundance: few
CDR3aa: CASSLGYEQYF
CDR3nt: TGCGCCAGCAGCCTAGGCTACGAGCAGTACTTC

v_gene: TRBV19
j_gene: TRBJ2-3
d_gene: TRBD1
abundance: once
CDR3aa: CASSFGQGSTDTQYF
CDR3nt: TGTGCCAGTAGTTTCGGACAGGGCAGCACAGATACGCAGTATTTT

v_gene: TRBV5-5
j_gene: TRBJ2-7
d_gene: TRBD2
abundance: .
CDR3aa: CASSLVPGGDLEQYF
CDR3nt: TGTGCCAGCAGCTTGGTGCCGGGAGGGGATCTCGAGCAGTACTTC

v_gene: TRBV19
j_gene: TRBJ2-1
d_gene: TRBD2
abundance: few
CDR3aa: CASSFQVSSGGYNEQFF
CDR3nt: TGTGCCAGTAGTTTCCAGGTATCGTCGGGAGGATACAATGAGCAGTTCTTC

v_gene: TRBV6-6
j_gene: TRBJ2-1
d_gene: TRBD2
abundance: .
CDR3aa: CASTPREFPNEQFF
CDR3nt: TGTGCCAGCACCCCGCGGGAGTTCCCCAATGAGCAGTTCTTC

v_gene: TRBV19
j_gene: TRBJ2-2
d_gene: .
abundance: .
CDR3aa: CASRPEAGELFF
CDR3nt: TGTGCCAGTCGACCGGAGGCCGGGGAGCTGTTTTTT

v_gene: TRBV5-4
j_gene: TRBJ1-1
d_gene: .
abundance: once
CDR3aa: CASSSQDTEAFF
CDR3nt: TGTGCCAGCAGCTCACAGGACACTGAAGCTTTCTTT

v_gene: TRBV2
j_gene: TRBJ2-5
d_gene: .
abundance: .
CDR3aa: CALQDTAQETQYF
CDR3nt: TGTGCCTTGCAAGACACCGCGCAAGAGACCCAGTACTTC

v_gene: TRBV7-9
j_gene: TRBJ2-1
d_gene: TRBD2
abundance: .
CDR3aa: CASSFLTSGNHEQFF
CDR3nt: TGTGCCAGCAGCTTTCTAACTAGCGGGAACCATGAGCAGTTCTTC

v_gene: TRBV7-8
j_gene: TRBJ2-7
d_gene: TRBD2
abundance: few
CDR3aa: CASSPGLAGGSYEQYF
CDR3nt: TGTGCCAGCAGCCCAGGACTAGCGGGAGGCTCCTACGAGCAGTACTTC

v_gene: TRBV9
j_gene: TRBJ2-7
d_gene: .
abundance: .
CDR3aa: CASSASYEQYF
CDR3nt: TGTGCCAGCAGCGCTTCCTACGAGCAGTACTTC

v_gene: TRBV27
j_gene: TRBJ1-2
d_gene: TRBD1
abundance: once
CDR3aa: CASSPSFDRASYGYTF
CDR3nt: TGTGCCAGCAGTCCAAGCTTCGACAGGGCAAGCTATGGCTACACCTTC

v_gene: TRBV30
j_gene: TRBJ2-7
d_gene: TRBD2
abundance: few
CDR3aa: CAWSVGTSSSYEQYF
CDR3nt: TGTGCCTGGAGTGTCGGGACTAGCAGCTCCTACGAGCAGTACTTC

v_gene: TRBV2
j_gene: TRBJ2-5
d_gene: .
abundance: .
CDR3aa: CASSGMEETQYF
CDR3nt: TGTGCCAGCAGTGGGATGGAGGAGACCCAGTACTTC

v_gene: TRBV5-1
j_gene: TRBJ2-4
d_gene: .
abundance: .
CDR3aa: CASSLVSPGNIQYF
CDR3nt: TGCGCCAGCAGCTTGGTTTCCCCCGGGAACATTCAGTACTTC

v_gene: TRBV30
j_gene: TRBJ2-2
d_gene: .
abundance: .
CDR3aa: CAWTTGAGTGELFF
CDR3nt: TGTGCCTGGACAACGGGAGCCGGCACCGGGGAGCTGTTTTTT

v_gene: TRBV7-2
j_gene: TRBJ2-5
d_gene: TRBD1
abundance: .
CDR3aa: CASSTRTGGLETQYF
CDR3nt: TGTGCCAGCAGCACGAGGACAGGGGGCTTGGAGACCCAGTACTTC

v_gene: TRBV5-6
j_gene: TRBJ1-5
d_gene: TRBD1
abundance: .
CDR3aa: CASSLDDDRGGQPQHF
CDR3nt: TGTGCCAGCAGCCTGGACGATGACAGGGGTGGTCAGCCCCAGCATTTT

v_gene: TRBV5-5
j_gene: TRBJ1-3
d_gene: .
abundance: .
CDR3aa: CASSNPTSSGNTIYF
CDR3nt: TGTGCCAGCTCAAATCCCACGAGCTCTGGAAACACCATATATTTT

v_gene: TRBV19
j_gene: TRBJ2-7
d_gene: .
abundance: .
CDR3aa: CASGQRSYEQYF
CDR3nt: TGTGCCTCTGGGCAGCGGTCCTACGAGCAGTACTTC

v_gene: TRBV11-2
j_gene: TRBJ2-5
d_gene: .
abundance: few
CDR3aa: CASSPTTGRETQYF
CDR3nt: TGTGCCAGCAGCCCGACGACAGGGAGGGAGACCCAGTACTTC

v_gene: TRBV5-8
j_gene: TRBJ1-2
d_gene: TRBD1
abundance: .
CDR3aa: CASSLGRGGEDYGYTF
CDR3nt: TGTGCCAGCAGCTTGGGCCGAGGGGGCGAAGACTATGGCTACACCTTC

v_gene: TRBV30
j_gene: TRBJ1-1
d_gene: TRBD1
abundance: .
CDR3aa: CATAKGARTEAFF
CDR3nt: TGTGCCACTGCGAAGGGGGCACGTACTGAAGCTTTCTTT

v_gene: TRBV28
j_gene: TRBJ2-1
d_gene: TRBD2
abundance: .
CDR3aa: CASSMGLAGGSYNEQFF
CDR3nt: TGTGCCAGCAGTATGGGACTAGCGGGAGGCTCCTACAATGAGCAGTTCTTC

v_gene: TRBV25-1
j_gene: TRBJ2-3
d_gene: .
abundance: few
CDR3aa: CASSERHLTDTQYF
CDR3nt: TGTGCCAGCAGTGAAAGACACCTCACAGATACGCAGTATTTT

v_gene: TRBV5-1
j_gene: TRBJ2-1
d_gene: .
abundance: few
CDR3aa: CASSSGGGPYNEQFF
CDR3nt: TGCGCCAGCAGCTCAGGGGGAGGTCCCTACAATGAGCAGTTCTTC

v_gene: TRBV5-1
j_gene: TRBJ1-1
d_gene: .
abundance: .
CDR3aa: CASSLVGEGVTEAFF
CDR3nt: TGCGCCAGCAGCTTGGTGGGGGAGGGGGTCACTGAAGCTTTCTTT

v_gene: TRBV25-1
j_gene: TRBJ2-1
d_gene: TRBD2
abundance: few
CDR3aa: CASVGTSGRASEQFF
CDR3nt: TGTGCCAGCGTAGGGACTAGCGGGAGGGCCAGTGAGCAGTTCTTC

v_gene: TRBV28
j_gene: TRBJ2-7
d_gene: .
abundance: few
CDR3aa: CASSLPRQGGGTGGIFYEQYF
CDR3nt: TGTGCCAGCAGTTTACCCCGACAGGGAGGAGGTACGGGCGGAATATTCTACGAGCAGTACTTC

v_gene: TRBV10-3
j_gene: TRBJ2-7
d_gene: TRBD2
abundance: .
CDR3aa: CAIMGETGTAGGPEYEQYF
CDR3nt: TGTGCCATCATGGGAGAGACAGGGACCGCGGGAGGGCCAGAGTACGAGCAGTACTTC

v_gene: TRBV6-5
j_gene: TRBJ2-7
d_gene: .
abundance: .
CDR3aa: CASSYSNTYEQYF
CDR3nt: TGTGCCAGCAGTTACTCTAACACCTACGAGCAGTACTTC

v_gene: TRBV6-5
j_gene: TRBJ1-2
d_gene: TRBD1
abundance: .
CDR3aa: CASSRQDRGLYGYTF
CDR3nt: TGTGCCAGCAGCCGCCAGGACAGGGGCCTCTATGGCTACACCTTC

v_gene: TRBV4-3
j_gene: TRBJ2-7
d_gene: TRBD2
abundance: .
CDR3aa: CASSQGPGLAGGTYEQYF
CDR3nt: TGCGCCAGCAGCCAAGGGCCGGGACTAGCGGGAGGAACATACGAGCAGTACTTC